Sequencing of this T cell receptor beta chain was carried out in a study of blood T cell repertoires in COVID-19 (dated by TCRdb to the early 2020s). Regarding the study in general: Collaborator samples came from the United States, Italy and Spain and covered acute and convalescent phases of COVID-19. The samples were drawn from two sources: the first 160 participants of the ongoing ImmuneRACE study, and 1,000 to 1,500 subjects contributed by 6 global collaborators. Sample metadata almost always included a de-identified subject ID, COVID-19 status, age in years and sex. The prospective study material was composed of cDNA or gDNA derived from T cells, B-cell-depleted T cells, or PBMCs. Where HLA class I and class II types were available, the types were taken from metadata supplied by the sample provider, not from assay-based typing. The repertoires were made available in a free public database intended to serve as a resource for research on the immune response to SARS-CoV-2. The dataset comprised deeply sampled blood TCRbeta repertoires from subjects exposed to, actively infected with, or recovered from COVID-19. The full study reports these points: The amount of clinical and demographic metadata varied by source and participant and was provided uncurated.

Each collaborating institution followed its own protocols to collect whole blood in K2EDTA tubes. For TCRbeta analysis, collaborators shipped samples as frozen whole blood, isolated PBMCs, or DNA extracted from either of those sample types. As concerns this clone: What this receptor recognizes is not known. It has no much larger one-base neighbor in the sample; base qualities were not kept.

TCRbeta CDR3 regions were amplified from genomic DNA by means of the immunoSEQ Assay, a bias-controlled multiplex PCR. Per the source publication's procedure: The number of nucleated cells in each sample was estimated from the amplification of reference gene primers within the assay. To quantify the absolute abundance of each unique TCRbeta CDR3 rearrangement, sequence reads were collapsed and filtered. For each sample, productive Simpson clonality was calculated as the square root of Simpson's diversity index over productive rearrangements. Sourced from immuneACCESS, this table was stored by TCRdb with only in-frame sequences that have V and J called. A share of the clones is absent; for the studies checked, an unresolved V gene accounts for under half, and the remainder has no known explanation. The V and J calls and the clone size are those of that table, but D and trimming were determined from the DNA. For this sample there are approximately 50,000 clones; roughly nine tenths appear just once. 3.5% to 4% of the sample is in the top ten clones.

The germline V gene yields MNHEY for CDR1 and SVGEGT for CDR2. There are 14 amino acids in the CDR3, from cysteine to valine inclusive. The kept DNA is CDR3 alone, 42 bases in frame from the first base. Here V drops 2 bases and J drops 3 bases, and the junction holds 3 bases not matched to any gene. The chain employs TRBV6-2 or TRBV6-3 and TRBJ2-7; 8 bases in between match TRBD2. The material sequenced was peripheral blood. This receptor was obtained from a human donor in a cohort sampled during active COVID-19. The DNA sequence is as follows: TGTGCCAGCAGTTACGCTCTAGCGGGCTACGAGCAGTACGTC. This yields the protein CASSYALAGYEQYV.